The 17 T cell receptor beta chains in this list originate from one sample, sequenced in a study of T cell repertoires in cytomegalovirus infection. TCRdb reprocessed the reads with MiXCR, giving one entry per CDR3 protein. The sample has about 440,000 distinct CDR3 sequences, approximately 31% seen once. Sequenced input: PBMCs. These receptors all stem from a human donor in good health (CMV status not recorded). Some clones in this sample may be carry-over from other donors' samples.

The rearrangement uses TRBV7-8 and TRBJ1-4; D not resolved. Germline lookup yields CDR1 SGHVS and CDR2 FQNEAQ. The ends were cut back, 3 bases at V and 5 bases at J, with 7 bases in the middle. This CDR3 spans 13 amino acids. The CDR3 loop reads CASSLYRNEKLFF. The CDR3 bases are TGTGCCAGCAGCTTGTATAGGAATGAAAAACTGTTTTTT.

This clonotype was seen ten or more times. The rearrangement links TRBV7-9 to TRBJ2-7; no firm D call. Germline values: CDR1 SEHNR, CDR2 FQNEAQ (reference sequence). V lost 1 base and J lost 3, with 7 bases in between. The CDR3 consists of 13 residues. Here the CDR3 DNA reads TGTGCCAGCAGCTTAGGGGTAAACTACGAGCAGTACTTC. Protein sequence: CASSLGVNYEQYF.

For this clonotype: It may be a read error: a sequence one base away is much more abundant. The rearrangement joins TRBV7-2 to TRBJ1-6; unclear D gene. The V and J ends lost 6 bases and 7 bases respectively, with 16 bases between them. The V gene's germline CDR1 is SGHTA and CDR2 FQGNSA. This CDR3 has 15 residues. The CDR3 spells CASSPNPQSNSPLHF. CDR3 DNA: TGTGCCAGCAGTCCGAATCCACAGAGCAATTCACCCCTCCACTTT.

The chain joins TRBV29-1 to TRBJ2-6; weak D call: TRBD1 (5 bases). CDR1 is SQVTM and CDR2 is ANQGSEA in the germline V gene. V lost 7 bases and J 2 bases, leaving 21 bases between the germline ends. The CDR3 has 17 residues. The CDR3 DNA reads TGCAGCGCTCGAATTGGCGGCAGGGAAGCTGGGGCCAACGTCCTGACTTTC. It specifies CSARIGGREAGANVLTF.

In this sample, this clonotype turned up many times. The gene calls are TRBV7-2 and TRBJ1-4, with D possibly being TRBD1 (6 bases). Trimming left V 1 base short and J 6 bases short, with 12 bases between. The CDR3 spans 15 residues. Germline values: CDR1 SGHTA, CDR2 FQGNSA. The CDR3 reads CASSLVGGLYEKLFF. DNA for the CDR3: TGTGCCAGCAGCTTAGTCGGGGGGCTTTATGAAAAACTGTTTTTT.

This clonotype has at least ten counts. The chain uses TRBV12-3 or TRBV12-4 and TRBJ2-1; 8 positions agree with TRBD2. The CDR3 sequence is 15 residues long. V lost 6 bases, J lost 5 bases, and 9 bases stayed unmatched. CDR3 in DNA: TGTGCCAGCAGCCACAGCGGGGGCCCCGACAATGAGCAGTTCTTC. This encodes CASSHSGGPDNEQFF.

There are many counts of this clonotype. The CDR3 DNA follows: TGTGCCAGCAGCTTGGGACAGAGGTCTAATGAAAAACTGTTTTTT. Residues: CASSLGQRSNEKLFF. This chain joins TRBV11-2 and TRBJ1-4; 7 bases fit TRBD1. The V gene end was trimmed by 3 bases and the J gene end by 3 bases; junction bases not matched to a gene: 4. The V gene's germline CDR1 is SGHAT and CDR2 FQNNGV. The CDR3 has 15 residues. The full variable domain, in which reference TRBV11-2 and TRBJ1-4 provide the parts outside the CDR3, is EAGVAQSPRYKIIEKRQSVAFWCNPISGHATLYWYQQILGQGPKLLIQFQNNGVVDDSQLPKDRFSAERLKGVDSTLKIQPAKLEDSAVYLCASSLGQRSNEKLFFGSGTQLSVL.

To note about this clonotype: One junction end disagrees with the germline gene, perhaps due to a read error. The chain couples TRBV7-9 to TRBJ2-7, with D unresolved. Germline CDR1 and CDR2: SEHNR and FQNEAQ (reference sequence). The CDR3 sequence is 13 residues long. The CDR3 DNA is TGTGCCATCTCGGGTTCGCCAAAACACGAGAAGTACTTC. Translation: CAISGSPKHEKYF.

The CDR3 DNA follows: TGTGCCAGCAGTTTATTAGCCGGGAGTAGGCAGGGCGATACGCAGTATTTT. It encodes CASSLLAGSRQGDTQYF. This rearrangement joins TRBV27 to TRBJ2-3, with D possibly being TRBD2 (6 bases). The CDR3 length is 17 residues. Germline CDR1 is MNHEY and CDR2 is SMNVEV (reference sequence). The V and J ends lost 1 base and 6 bases respectively, with 20 bases between them.

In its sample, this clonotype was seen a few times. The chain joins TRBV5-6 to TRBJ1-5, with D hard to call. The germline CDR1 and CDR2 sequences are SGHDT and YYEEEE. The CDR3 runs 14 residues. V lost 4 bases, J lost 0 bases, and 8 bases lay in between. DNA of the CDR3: TGTGCCAGCAGCCAGAGTGTTAGCAATCAGCCCCAGCATTTT. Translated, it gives CASSQSVSNQPQHF. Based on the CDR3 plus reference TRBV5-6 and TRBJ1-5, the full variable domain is DAGVTQSPTHLIKTRGQQVTLRCSPKSGHDTVSWYQQALGQGPQFIFQYYEEEERQRGNFPDRFSGHQFPNYSSELNVNALLLGDSALYLCASSQSVSNQPQHFGDGTRLSIL.

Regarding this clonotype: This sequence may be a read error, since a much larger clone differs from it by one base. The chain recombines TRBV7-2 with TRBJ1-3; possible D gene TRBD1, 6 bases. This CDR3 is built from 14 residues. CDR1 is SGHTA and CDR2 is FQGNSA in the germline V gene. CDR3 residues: CACSSPGGRNTIYF. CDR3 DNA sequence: TGTGCCTGCAGCTCACCCGGGGGGCGAAACACCATATATTTT.

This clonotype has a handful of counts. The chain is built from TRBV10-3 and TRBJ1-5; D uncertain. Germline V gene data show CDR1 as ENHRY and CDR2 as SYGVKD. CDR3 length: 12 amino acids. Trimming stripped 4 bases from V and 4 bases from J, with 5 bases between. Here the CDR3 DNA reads TGTGCCATCAGTGCCACTAATCAGCCCCAGCATTTT. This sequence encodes CAISATNQPQHF.

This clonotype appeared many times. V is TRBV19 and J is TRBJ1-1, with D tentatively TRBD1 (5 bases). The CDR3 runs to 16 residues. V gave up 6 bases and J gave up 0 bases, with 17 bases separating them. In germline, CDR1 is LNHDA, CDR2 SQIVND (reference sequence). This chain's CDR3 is CASSPGAGSMNTEAFF. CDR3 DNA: TGTGCCAGTAGCCCCGGGGCAGGGAGCATGAACACTGAAGCTTTCTTT.

CDR3 sequence (DNA): TGTGCCAGCAGCTTACGGGGACTAGCGGGGATGGGAGAGACCCAGTACTTC. Translated: CASSLRGLAGMGETQYF. This chain uses TRBV11-2 with TRBJ2-5; 13 bases fit TRBD2. The CDR3 loop spans 17 amino acids. Germline trimming cut 2 bases from V and 4 bases from J; bases unmatched to any gene: 7. CDR1 SGHAT and CDR2 FQNNGV come from the germline V gene.

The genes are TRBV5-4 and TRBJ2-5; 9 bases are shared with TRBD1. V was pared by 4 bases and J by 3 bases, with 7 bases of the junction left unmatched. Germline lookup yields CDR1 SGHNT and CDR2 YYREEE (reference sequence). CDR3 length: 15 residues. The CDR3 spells CASSRAGTGKETQYF. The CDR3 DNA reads TGTGCCAGCAGCAGGGCTGGGACAGGGAAAGAGACCCAGTACTTC.

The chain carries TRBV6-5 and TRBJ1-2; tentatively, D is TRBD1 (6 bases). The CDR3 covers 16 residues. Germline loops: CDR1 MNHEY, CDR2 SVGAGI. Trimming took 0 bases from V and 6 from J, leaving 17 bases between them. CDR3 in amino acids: CASSYSPGGAADGYTF. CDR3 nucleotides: TGTGCCAGCAGTTACTCGCCTGGGGGGGCGGCCGATGGCTACACCTTC.

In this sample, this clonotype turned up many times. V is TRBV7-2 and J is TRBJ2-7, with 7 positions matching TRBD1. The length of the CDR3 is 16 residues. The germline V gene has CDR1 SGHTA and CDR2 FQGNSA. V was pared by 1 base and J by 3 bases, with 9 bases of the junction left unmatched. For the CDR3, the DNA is TGTGCCAGCAGCTTAGTAGCAACAGGGGTTCTCTACGAGCAGTACTTC. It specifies CASSLVATGVLYEQYF.